This entry lists 23 T cell receptor beta chains sequenced from one sample in a study of T cells expressing NK-cell markers. TCRdb re-called the 5' RACE reads; every CDR3 protein appears as one record, without DNA. The table for this sample gives 200,000 to 300,000 distinct CDR3 sequences. The material sequenced was blood T cells: a sorted CD56 or NKG2C T cell subset, CD4+ or CD8+ T cells, or bulk PBMC T cells (not recorded which). The receptors shown here come from a woman aged 18 to 75 in good health.

V and J are TRBV20-1 and TRBJ2-1; checking the TCRdb D call of TRBD2 is not possible without DNA. The CDR3 extends over 14 amino acids. The germline CDR1 and CDR2 sequences are DFQATT and SNEGSKA (reference sequence). CDR3 residues: CSASSGLDYNEQFF.

The J gene is TRBJ2-3, the V gene TRBV6-2 or TRBV6-3; TCRdb indicates TRBD2, and absent DNA this call remains unverified. The CDR3 has 12 residues. Looked up from germline, CDR1 is MNHEY and CDR2 is SVGEGT. CDR3 loop: CASGRTTDTQYF.

The V and J genes are TRBV7-2 and TRBJ1-1. This CDR3 comprises 14 residues. From germline, CDR1 is SGHTA and CDR2 FQGNSA. The CDR3 region is CASRTFTAGAEAFF.

The J gene is TRBJ2-2, the V gene TRBV6-5; TCRdb outputs TRBD1, but without DNA this stays unchecked. Germline V gene lookup returns CDR1 MNHEY and CDR2 SVGAGI. The CDR3 covers 15 residues. CDR3 sequence reads: CASSFRQVNTGELFF.

The chain links TRBV20-1 to TRBJ2-4. Germline V gene sequence: CDR1 DFQATT, CDR2 SNEGSKA (reference sequence). The CDR3 sequence is 14 residues long. The CDR3 protein is CSAPTVHSVDIQYF.

CDR3 residues: CASSVQSVNNQPQHF. The chain joins TRBV2 to TRBJ1-5. The CDR3 runs to 15 residues. Germline CDR1 reads SNHLY; CDR2 reads FYNNEI.

V is TRBV7-9 and J is TRBJ1-2. The CDR3 has 15 amino acids. Germline V gives CDR1 SEHNR, CDR2 FQNEAQ (reference sequence). CDR3 sequence: CASSLAQKTEYGYTF.

V usage is TRBV5-1 and J usage is TRBJ2-5; the TCRdb D gene call, TRBD1, has no DNA to confirm it. The CDR3 spans 14 residues. Germline V CDR1 and CDR2: SGHRS, YFSETQ. CDR3 protein: CASRPPTGLETQYF. Full variable domain (outside the CDR3, taken from reference TRBV5-1 and TRBJ2-5): KAGVTQTPRYLIKTRGQQVTLSCSPISGHRSVSWYQQTPGQGLQFLFEYFSETQRNKGNFPGRFSGRQFSNSRSEMNVSTLELGDSALYLCASRPPTGLETQYFGPGTRLLVL.

This sequence joins TRBV5-1 and TRBJ2-1; TCRdb selects TRBD2, and the lack of DNA leaves this call unchecked. From germline, CDR1 is SGHRS and CDR2 YFSETQ. The length of the CDR3 is 16 residues. The CDR3 is CASSLGLAGDRDEQFF.

V is TRBV28 and J is TRBJ2-7; TCRdb returns TRBD1, unconfirmable since there is no DNA. Germline lookup yields CDR1 MDHEN and CDR2 SYDVKM. The CDR3 spans 15 residues. The CDR3 region is CASSGAGTGFYEQYF.

This chain connects TRBV19 to TRBJ2-7; TCRdb calls TRBD1, which cannot be checked without DNA. Germline values: CDR1 LNHDA, CDR2 SQIVND (reference sequence). The CDR3 consists of 16 residues. The CDR3 is CASSIEEPDGHYEQYF.

The CDR3 reads CASSYYDGQPQHF. The rearrangement links TRBV11-2 to TRBJ1-5. Germline loops: CDR1 SGHAT, CDR2 FQNNGV. This CDR3 has 13 residues.

The chain recombines TRBV2 with TRBJ2-1. In germline, CDR1 is SNHLY, CDR2 FYNNEI. The CDR3 is 13 amino acids. CDR3: CASYRFPYNEQFF.

This chain connects TRBV12-3 or TRBV12-4 to TRBJ2-1; TCRdb indicates TRBD2, and absent DNA this call remains unverified. This CDR3 contains 17 residues. CDR3 amino acids: CASSSRNQGPRYNEQFF.

The chain has TRBV20-1 and TRBJ2-5; TCRdb picks TRBD1, but there is no DNA to check that call. Per germline, CDR1 DFQATT and CDR2 SNEGSKA (reference sequence). The CDR3 totals 15 residues. The chain's CDR3 is CSASPPGQWTETQYF.

The rearrangement uses TRBV7-2 and TRBJ2-5; the TCRdb D gene call, TRBD2, has no DNA to confirm it. The CDR3 runs 16 residues. Looked up from germline, CDR1 is SGHTA and CDR2 is FQGNSA. The CDR3 region is CASSFPPWAIQETQYF.

The CDR3 spells CASSADLDTGELFF. V and J are TRBV9 and TRBJ2-2; the D call from TCRdb, TRBD2, cannot be confirmed without DNA. The germline CDR1 and CDR2 sequences are SGDLS and YYNGEE. The CDR3 spans 14 residues.

The chain joins TRBV7-6 to TRBJ2-5. Looked up from germline, CDR1 is SGHVS and CDR2 is FNYEAQ. The CDR3 is 13 residues long. CDR3 region: CASSLRIRETQYF.

V usage is TRBV6-1 and J usage is TRBJ1-6. CDR1 and CDR2 (germline): MNHNS, SASEGT. The CDR3 sequence is 15 residues long. Here the CDR3 reads CASSESSQYNSPLHF.

The J gene is TRBJ2-7, the V gene TRBV11-2; TCRdb gives TRBD1 as the D gene, but with no DNA this cannot be confirmed. Germline CDR1 SGHAT, CDR2 FQNNGV. CDR3 length equals 15 residues. The CDR3 sequence: CASSYPRGSSYEQYF. Variable domain in full (rest from reference TRBV11-2 and TRBJ2-7): EAGVAQSPRYKIIEKRQSVAFWCNPISGHATLYWYQQILGQGPKLLIQFQNNGVVDDSQLPKDRFSAERLKGVDSTLKIQPAKLEDSAVYLCASSYPRGSSYEQYFGPGTRLTVT.

V and J are TRBV20-1 and TRBJ1-6; TCRdb's D call, TRBD1, is unchecked because there is no DNA. Germline CDR1 DFQATT, CDR2 SNEGSKA (reference sequence). The CDR3 loop spans 15 amino acids. The CDR3 reads CSAREPDRGNSPLHF.

The chain is built from TRBV10-3 and TRBJ1-6; TCRdb outputs TRBD1, but without DNA this stays unchecked. CDR1 ENHRY and CDR2 SYGVKD come from the germline V gene. The CDR3 covers 13 residues. The CDR3 region is CATRQEQNSPLHF.

This chain links TRBV27 with TRBJ1-2. This CDR3 region has 13 residues. The V gene's germline CDR1 is MNHEY and CDR2 SMNVEV (reference sequence). The CDR3 protein is CASSVQANYGYTF.